This record looks at one TCR beta chain sequence and its context. This specimen belongs to a study of identical twins. In germline, CDR1 is MGHRA, CDR2 YSYEKL. V was pared by 1 base and J by 10 bases, with 13 bases between. The CDR3 loop spans 13 amino acids. Each CDR3 protein is one row after TCRdb ran MiXCR on the 5' RACE reads. The sample records 500,000 to 550,000 distinct CDR3 sequences, under 25% being singletons. The same sample was also studied in work on T cells expressing NK-cell markers. As that report states: The study did not resolve the HCMV specificity of expanded NKG2C+ T cell clones.

The rearrangement joins TRBV4-1 to TRBJ1-1; D gene unclear. Sequenced material: CD4+ T cells sorted from blood. The receptor's source is a young woman in good health. The chain's CDR3 is CASSQAQSTAAFF. CDR3 nucleotide sequence: TGCGCCAGCAGCCAAGCGCAATCGACGGCAGCTTTCTTT.